This is a list of T cell receptor beta chains from one sample in a study of T cell repertoires in cytomegalovirus infection. Using its own MiXCR run on the reads, TCRdb lists one record per CDR3 protein. This table holds roughly 500,000 distinct CDR3 sequences, about 44% found once. These TCRs' antigens remain unknown. Sequences were derived from cultured PBMCs, sampled from culture after CMV antigen stimulation. The source is a human donor in good health (CMV status not recorded). Some clones in this sample may be carry-over from other donors' samples. The CDR3 runs from the conserved cysteine through the conserved F or W. A D gene is named only where the DNA matches it firmly. Not every row has a clone size; where given, it reads once, few, many or a size class.

j_call | v_call | d_call | clone_size | cdr3_length | cdr3_nt | cdr3_aa
TRBJ1-2 | TRBV7-2 | NA | few | 14 | TGTGCCAGCAGCACCTCCGGGGGAGTTGGTGGCTACACCTTC | CASSTSGGVGGYTF
TRBJ2-7 | TRBV12-3/TRBV12-4 | NA | NA | 16 | TGTGCCAGCACCCCTCACGGGGCAGCCACTTCGTACGAGCAGTACTTC | CASTPHGAATSYEQYF
TRBJ1-5 | TRBV7-2 | NA | many | 15 | TGTGCCAGCAGCTTAGAGAGCGGGAACAATCAGCCCCAGCATTTT | CASSLESGNNQPQHF
TRBJ2-7 | TRBV12-3/TRBV12-4 | NA | NA | 11 | TGTGCCAGCAGACTTGGGACAGAGCAGTACTTC | CASRLGTEQYF
TRBJ1-2 | TRBV5-4 | TRBD1 | once | 14 | TGTGCCAGCTCTTCCGGGGGACAGCTCTATGGCTACACCTTC | CASSSGGQLYGYTF
TRBJ2-2 | TRBV7-2 | TRBD1 | many | 20 | TGTGCCAGCAGCTTAGAAGTCCCATGGACAGGGCGTTCGAACACCGGGGAGCTGTTTTTT | CASSLEVPWTGRSNTGELFF
TRBJ2-2 | TRBV12-3/TRBV12-4 | TRBD2 | NA | 15 | TGTGCCAGCAATCTTTGGCGGGGGGGCTTCGGGGAGCTGTTTTTT | CASNLWRGGFGELFF
TRBJ2-7 | TRBV12-3/TRBV12-4 | TRBD2 | NA | 15 | TGTGCCAGCAGCCCTAGCGGGGGCCAGTCCTACGAGCAGTACTTC | CASSPSGGQSYEQYF
TRBJ1-1 | TRBV7-8 | NA | many | 15 | TGTGCCAGCAGCTTAGCTCCTATAAGGAGCACTGAAGCTTTCTTT | CASSLAPIRSTEAFF
TRBJ1-2 | TRBV19 | NA | few | 14 | TGTGCCAGTAGTTTGGGATTTGCGAACTATGGCTACACCTTC | CASSLGFANYGYTF
TRBJ2-5 | TRBV7-6 | NA | many | 13 | TGTGCCAGCAGCTTCGGCGAATTAGAGACCCAGTACTTC | CASSFGELETQYF
TRBJ1-5 | TRBV7-1 | TRBD1 | NA | 17 | TGTGCCAGCAGCTCGGGACAGGGAGAGGGCTTAGGTCAGCCCCAGCATTTT | CASSSGQGEGLGQPQHF
TRBJ2-3 | TRBV6-5 | TRBD2 | NA | 19 | TGTGCCAGCAGTCCCTCGTGGACTAGCGGGGGGGCCCGAGGGGATACGCAGTATTTT | CASSPSWTSGGARGDTQYF
TRBJ2-3 | TRBV7-2 | TRBD2 | NA | 18 | TGTGCCAGCAGCCTCGCGGGGGGGGCGTTCTCTAGCACAGATACGCAGTATTTT | CASSLAGGAFSSTDTQYF
TRBJ2-3 | TRBV7-2 | NA | NA | 13 | TGTGCCAGCAGCCCAAACCGGGCAGATACGCAGTATTTT | CASSPNRADTQYF
TRBJ2-3 | TRBV29-1 | NA | NA | 16 | TGCAGCGTTGAGGAAGGGTATCTGGGCTACACAGATACGCAGTATTTT | CSVEEGYLGYTDTQYF
TRBJ2-2 | TRBV7-6 | TRBD2 | NA | 21 | TGTGCCAGCAGCCTCTCGGATGGACTAGCGCTAAAGCCAGAGGACACCGGGGAGCTGTTTTTT | CASSLSDGLALKPEDTGELFF